The 17 T cell receptor beta chains presented below share a single source sample, sequenced in a study of T-cell reconstitution after alpha-beta-depleted transplantation in children. For TCRbeta, the library was prepared with unique molecular identifiers. TCRdb itself ran the PCR reads through MiXCR, one entry per CDR3 protein. The top ten hold approximately 1.1% of the sample, which has hundreds of thousands of distinct CDR3 sequences, over 15% seen once. Source: PBMCs from the stem cell graft donor, taken from the stem cell graft. The receptors derive from a human donor who donated a stem cell graft to a child with acute myeloid leukemia.

Note on this clonotype: With a much larger clone just one base away, this may be a read error. This chain connects TRBV5-6 to TRBJ1-2; D remains ambiguous. Germline assignment: CDR1 SGHDT and CDR2 YYEEEE. The CDR3 extends over 14 amino acids. V lost 4 bases and J lost 4, with 14 bases in between. DNA for the CDR3: TGTGCCAGCAGCAAAGCCGCCATGTTCTATGGCTACACCTTC. The encoded protein is CASSKAAMFYGYTF.

This clonotype was observed a handful of times. The chain combines TRBV29-1 with TRBJ2-5, with D perhaps being TRBD1 or TRBD2 (5 bases each). CDR1 and CDR2 from the germline V gene are SQVTM and ANQGSEA. Trimming cost V 6 bases and J 6 bases, with 11 bases left between them. This CDR3 has 11 amino acids. CDR3 residues: CSVPREKTQYF. In nucleotides, the CDR3 is TGCAGCGTCCCCAGGGAGAAGACCCAGTACTTC.

The chain employs TRBV20-1 and TRBJ2-7; a weak D match, TRBD2 (7 bases). Trimming pared 0 bases from V and 2 bases from J, leaving 14 bases between. The CDR3 is made up of 15 amino acids. The germline V gene has CDR1 DFQATT and CDR2 SNEGSKA (reference sequence). CDR3 DNA: TGCAGTGCTAGAGAACAGGGAGGGGGGACCTACGAGCAGTACTTC. It encodes CSAREQGGGTYEQYF.

This clonotype was counted ten times or more. CDR3: CSVEDQGQGKTQYF. CDR3 in DNA: TGCAGCGTTGAAGATCAGGGTCAGGGGAAGACCCAGTACTTC. V is TRBV29-1 and J is TRBJ2-5, with a tentative D call TRBD1 (6 bases). Germline CDR1 SQVTM, CDR2 ANQGSEA. V shed 0 bases and J shed 6 bases, with 14 bases lying between them. CDR3 size: 14 residues. Full variable domain (outside the CDR3, taken from reference TRBV29-1 and TRBJ2-5): SAVISQKPSRDICQRGTSLTIQCQVDSQVTMMFWYRQQPGQSLTLIATANQGSEATYESGFVIDKFPISRPNLTFSTLTVSNMSPEDSSIYLCSVEDQGQGKTQYFGPGTRLLVL.

This clonotype turned up a few times. CDR3 loop: CASSLGGTPNEKLFF. CDR3 nucleotides: TGTGCCAGCAGCTTGGGTGGGACACCGAATGAAAAACTGTTTTTT. The genes are TRBV7-2 and TRBJ1-4; tentative D call: TRBD1 (6 bases). The CDR3 runs to 15 residues. CDR1 and CDR2 (germline): SGHTA, FQGNSA. V shed 3 bases and J shed 5 bases, with 13 bases lying between them.

This clonotype was detected ten times or more. The chain employs TRBV20-1 and TRBJ1-5, with TRBD1 matching 10 bases. Looked up from germline, CDR1 is DFQATT and CDR2 is SNEGSKA (reference sequence). This CDR3 contains 13 residues. V dropped 4 bases and J dropped 4; count of bases not matched to a gene: 1. The CDR3 protein is CSATGQGNQPQHF. The CDR3 nucleotides are TGCAGTGCTACGGGACAGGGGAATCAGCCCCAGCATTTT.

This clonotype was detected a few times. Written as DNA, the CDR3 is TGTGCCAGCAGCCCATCGGGTGGCGGGAGATATGAGCAGTTCTTC. This encodes CASSPSGGGRYEQFF. The rearrangement joins TRBV7-8 to TRBJ2-1, with TRBD2 matching 7 bases. CDR1 SGHVS and CDR2 FQNEAQ come from the germline V gene. Unmatched junction bases numbered 12, after V lost 5 bases and J lost 8 bases. This CDR3 has 15 amino acids.

This clonotype came up many times. This chain links TRBV12-3 or TRBV12-4 with TRBJ2-7, with 9 bases aligning to TRBD1. This CDR3 is built from 15 residues. The V gene end was trimmed by 2 bases and the J gene end by 7 bases; junction bases not matched to a gene: 9. CDR3 DNA sequence: TGTGCCAGCAGTTTAATTGGGACAGGGAGTCGGGAGCAGTACTTC. Amino acids: CASSLIGTGSREQYF.

This clonotype was observed at least ten times. The rearrangement links TRBV20-1 to TRBJ2-7; 7 bases match TRBD2. Germline V lookup: CDR1 DFQATT, CDR2 SNEGSKA (reference sequence). CDR3 length: 13 residues. The J segment lost 3 bases and the V segment lost 5 bases, leaving 7 bases of the junction unmatched. The CDR3 bases are TGCAGTGCTGGGGACGGGGGGAACTACGAGCAGTACTTC. This gives the protein CSAGDGGNYEQYF.

This chain connects TRBV5-1 to TRBJ1-2, with D tentatively TRBD1 (5 bases). V lost 2 bases to trimming and J lost 7 bases, with 12 bases between them. The CDR3 contains 13 residues. Germline-derived CDR1 and CDR2 are SGHRS and YFSETQ. The CDR3 DNA sequence: TGCGCCAGCAGCTTCGAGGGGCCCAGTGGCTACACCTTC. This codes for CASSFEGPSGYTF.

This sequence joins TRBV10-3 and TRBJ2-1; a weak D match, TRBD2 (7 bases). This CDR3 is built from 16 residues. V lost 5 bases and J lost 6, with 20 bases in between. Germline V CDR1 and CDR2: ENHRY, SYGVKD. CDR3 in amino acids: CAISQTGGDRSNEQFF. The CDR3 DNA is TGTGCCATCAGTCAGACGGGGGGCGACAGATCCAATGAGCAGTTCTTC.

The genes are TRBV6-1 and TRBJ2-2, with D unclear. This CDR3 is 15 amino acids long. Trimming stripped 3 bases from V and 0 bases from J, with 8 bases between. The germline gives CDR1 MNHNS, CDR2 SASEGT. The CDR3 bases are TGTGCCAGCAGTGAGTTAGGATCGAACACCGGGGAGCTGTTTTTT. Translation: CASSELGSNTGELFF.

V gene TRBV12-3 or TRBV12-4 combines with J gene TRBJ1-5, with 9 bases lining up with TRBD1. This CDR3 is 15 amino acids long. The V gene end was trimmed by 6 bases and the J gene end by 2 bases; junction bases not matched to a gene: 5. The CDR3 spells CASSLRTGGNQPQHF. In nucleotides, the CDR3 is TGTGCCAGCAGCCTCCGGACAGGGGGCAATCAGCCCCAGCATTTT.

This clonotype was counted ten times or more. The V call is TRBV6-5, the J call TRBJ1-1, with D unresolved. The V end lost 7 bases, the J end lost 1 base, and 13 bases lay between the germline ends. In germline, CDR1 is MNHEY, CDR2 SVGAGI. The CDR3 runs 14 residues. The CDR3 loop is CASTVDGSNTEAFF. Written as DNA, the CDR3 is TGTGCCAGCACCGTCGACGGATCGAACACTGAAGCTTTCTTT.

The chain couples TRBV12-3 or TRBV12-4 to TRBJ2-3; 7 bases match TRBD2. Trimming removed 3 bases from V and 4 bases from J; junction bases left unmatched: 7. The CDR3 loop spans 15 amino acids. The CDR3 DNA follows: TGTGCCAGCAGTTTGCGGGCGGGGGTGGCAGATACGCAGTATTTT. As protein: CASSLRAGVADTQYF.

This clonotype was detected many times. This chain connects TRBV10-2 to TRBJ2-7; TRBD2 matches at 11 bases. Germline loops: CDR1 WSHSY, CDR2 SAAADI. Trimming removed 0 bases from V and 6 bases from J; junction bases left unmatched: 10. This CDR3 has 17 residues. Written as DNA, the CDR3 is TGCGCCAGCAGTGAGTCATTCGGTAGCGGGGGGGACGTCGAGCAGTACTTC. It codes for CASSESFGSGGDVEQYF.

The CDR3 is CATGGNSEYF. The CDR3 DNA sequence: TGTGCCACCGGGGGAAACAGCGAGTACTTC. The chain is built from TRBV15 and TRBJ2-4; D possibly uses TRBD1 or TRBD2 (5 bases each). V shed 8 bases and J shed 14 bases, with 13 bases lying between them. Germline assignment: CDR1 LNHNV and CDR2 YYDKDF (reference sequence). The CDR3 is made up of 10 amino acids.